One and the same sample provided the 19 T cell receptor beta chains below, sequenced in a study of blood T cells in healthy people across ages. A sample-barcoded 5' primer and a J-beta primer mix were used in a second PCR of about 7 to 12 cycles. TCRdb re-derived calls from the 5' RACE reads in MiXCR, one entry per CDR3 protein. The sample consists of roughly 1.4 million distinct CDR3 sequences, 59% of them appearing once. Material: blood. The receptors originated from a man between 18 and 29 years old in good health.

The J gene is TRBJ1-5, the V gene TRBV6-6, with 7 bases lining up with TRBD1. CDR1 is MNHNY and CDR2 is SVGAGI in the germline V gene (reference sequence). The CDR3 contains 16 residues. V lost 6 bases, J lost 4 bases, and 12 bases stayed unmatched. The CDR3 sequence is CASSTQTGERNQPQHF. The CDR3 nucleotides read TGTGCCAGCAGCACCCAAACAGGGGAGCGAAATCAGCCCCAGCATTTT.

This clonotype has a handful of counts. CDR3 loop: CASSLVSKAIVSYEQYF. CDR3 DNA: TGTGCCAGCAGCTTGGTTTCCAAGGCTATAGTCTCCTACGAGCAGTACTTC. V gene TRBV7-8 combines with J gene TRBJ2-7; D is undetermined. V was shortened by 3 bases and J by 0 bases, with 18 bases between the two germline ends. The germline CDR1 and CDR2 sequences are SGHVS and FQNEAQ. CDR3 size: 17 residues.

This CDR3 is CASSGNNGGNIQYF. DNA of the CDR3: TGTGCCAGCAGTGGGAATAACGGTGGGAACATTCAGTACTTC. The chain is built from TRBV27 and TRBJ2-4; D not certain. The V end was cut by 5 bases, the J end by 7 bases, with 15 bases between. Per germline, CDR1 MNHEY and CDR2 SMNVEV (reference sequence). The CDR3 covers 14 residues.

This clonotype has at least ten counts. This rearrangement joins TRBV10-2 to TRBJ2-7, with D tentatively TRBD1 or TRBD2 (5 bases each). From germline, CDR1 is WSHSY and CDR2 SAAADI. The ends were cut back, 2 bases at V and 5 bases at J, with 13 bases in the middle. The CDR3 has 14 residues. This CDR3 is CASSEGGSPNEQYF. The CDR3 DNA reads as TGCGCCAGCAGTGAGGGGGGTTCCCCTAACGAGCAGTACTTC.

The V and J genes are TRBV7-2 and TRBJ2-2, with D uncertain. This CDR3 region has 13 residues. Trimming stripped 4 bases from V and 6 bases from J, with 9 bases between. The germline CDR1 and CDR2 sequences are SGHTA and FQGNSA. The chain's CDR3 is CASSWLYPGELFF. DNA of the CDR3: TGTGCCAGCAGCTGGCTATATCCCGGGGAGCTGTTTTTT.

The V call is TRBV12-3 or TRBV12-4, the J call TRBJ1-5; TRBD1 agrees at 9 bases. J gave up 4 bases and V 6 bases, and 7 bases lay outside the gene matches. The CDR3 is 15 amino acids. Written as DNA, the CDR3 is TGTGCCAGCAGAGCCACAGGGGGCCTGAATCAGCCCCAGCATTTT. As protein: CASRATGGLNQPQHF.

The chain couples TRBV27 to TRBJ2-7, with 8 positions matching TRBD2. The CDR3 is 15 residues long. Trimming took 0 bases from V and 3 from J; bases not matched to a gene: 4. Germline-derived CDR1 and CDR2 are MNHEY and SMNVEV (reference sequence). This CDR3 reads CASSLSRAGGYEQYF. The DNA of the CDR3 is TGTGCCAGCAGTTTATCCCGTGCGGGAGGCTACGAGCAGTACTTC.

The genes are TRBV10-3 and TRBJ1-1; the match to TRBD1 covers 7 bases. Unmatched junction bases numbered 4, after V lost 9 bases and J lost 0 bases. The CDR3 has 13 residues. The germline V gene encodes CDR1 ENHRY and CDR2 SYGVKD. CDR3 nucleotide sequence: TGTGCCATAGCAGGGGGGATGAACACTGAAGCTTTCTTT. Protein: CAIAGGMNTEAFF.

This chain joins TRBV20-1 and TRBJ1-2; TRBD1 matches at 11 bases. Germline V lookup: CDR1 DFQATT, CDR2 SNEGSKA (reference sequence). This CDR3 has 15 amino acids. Trimming took 2 bases from V and 3 from J; bases not matched to a gene: 5. The CDR3 sequence is CSARRDRGSYYGYTF. CDR3 in DNA: TGCAGTGCTAGACGGGACAGGGGGTCTTACTATGGCTACACCTTC.

The chain carries TRBV10-3 and TRBJ2-3; a weak D match, TRBD2 (5 bases). Trimming removed 4 bases from V and 0 bases from J, with 14 bases in between. The CDR3 runs to 16 residues. The germline gives CDR1 ENHRY, CDR2 SYGVKD. CDR3 nucleotides: TGTGCCATCAGTGCCGAAGGACTTACTAGCACAGATACGCAGTATTTT. Translation gives CAISAEGLTSTDTQYF.

The rearrangement joins TRBV29-1 to TRBJ1-2; the D gene is possibly TRBD1 (5 bases). The CDR3 is 13 residues long. With 5 bases removed from V and 3 bases from J, the gap between germline ends came to 13 bases. From germline, CDR1 is SQVTM and CDR2 ANQGSEA. The DNA of the CDR3 is TGCAGCGTTCATACGGGGGTAGACTATGGCTACACCTTC. The encoded protein is CSVHTGVDYGYTF.

This clonotype was detected a few times. The V gene is TRBV2, the J gene TRBJ2-4; D is possibly TRBD1 or TRBD2 (5 bases each). Per the germline V gene, CDR1 is SNHLY and CDR2 is FYNNEI. The germline V and J ends were trimmed by 8 bases and 4 bases, with 12 bases remaining between them. This CDR3 is 13 amino acids long. Here the CDR3 reads CASVGTVKNIQYF. The CDR3 region has the DNA TGTGCCAGCGTTGGGACGGTAAAAAACATTCAGTACTTC.

The chain joins TRBV20-1 to TRBJ2-1; no firm D call. In germline, CDR1 is DFQATT, CDR2 SNEGSKA (reference sequence). The CDR3 is 12 amino acids. The V end was cut by 0 bases, the J end by 8 bases, with 8 bases between. For the CDR3, the DNA is TGCAGTGCTAGAGAGGAGTCGGATGAGCAGTTCTTC. Its protein is CSAREESDEQFF.

The chain is built from TRBV7-6 and TRBJ1-1; 8 bases are shared with TRBD1. CDR1 is SGHVS and CDR2 is FNYEAQ in the germline V gene. With 1 base clipped from V and 7 bases from J, the junction kept 5 bases outside the gene matches. The CDR3 runs 14 residues. Written as DNA, the CDR3 is TGTGCCAGCAGCTTAGTTCCGACAGGGGATGAAGCTTTCTTT. Protein product: CASSLVPTGDEAFF.

This clonotype was seen a few times. J is TRBJ1-6 and V is TRBV28; a weak D match, TRBD1 (5 bases). Germline lookup yields CDR1 MDHEN and CDR2 SYDVKM. Trimming shortened V by 7 bases and J by 2 bases, and 9 bases separated the two germline ends. This CDR3 is 14 amino acids long. The CDR3 DNA follows: TGTGCCAGCATCCGGGGCACCTATAATTCACCCCTCCACTTT. As protein: CASIRGTYNSPLHF.

The J gene is TRBJ2-5, the V gene TRBV7-8, with 7 bases aligning to TRBD2. Germline-derived CDR1 and CDR2 are SGHVS and FQNEAQ. Losses at the gene ends were 6 bases for V and 0 bases for J; bases not matched to a gene: 7. The CDR3 spans 15 residues. The CDR3 nucleotides are TGTGCCAGCAGACCCTTGGGGGGGAACCAAGAGACCCAGTACTTC. Translated: CASRPLGGNQETQYF.

This clonotype came up a few times. The V gene is TRBV28, the J gene TRBJ1-2; 9 nucleotides match TRBD1. The CDR3 totals 15 residues. Per germline, CDR1 MDHEN and CDR2 SYDVKM. V lost 6 bases, J lost 0 bases, and 5 bases stayed unmatched. The CDR3: CASSKTGGTNYGYTF. CDR3 bases: TGTGCCAGCAGCAAAACAGGGGGCACTAACTATGGCTACACCTTC.

The chain joins TRBV12-3 or TRBV12-4 to TRBJ2-3; no reliable D call. The CDR3 sequence is 19 residues long. Trimming stripped 8 bases from V and 0 bases from J, with 27 bases between. The CDR3: CASGFPPAGTSTSTDTQYF. Written as DNA, the CDR3 is TGTGCCAGCGGCTTCCCCCCAGCCGGAACTTCAACGAGCACAGATACGCAGTATTTT.

The genes are TRBV29-1 and TRBJ1-2; D ambiguous. The V and J ends lost 6 bases and 7 bases respectively, with 21 bases between them. The CDR3 is 14 residues long. CDR1 SQVTM and CDR2 ANQGSEA come from the germline V gene. CDR3: CSVPSSAGIFGYTF. CDR3 bases: TGCAGCGTCCCCTCGTCAGCCGGAATTTTTGGCTACACCTTC.